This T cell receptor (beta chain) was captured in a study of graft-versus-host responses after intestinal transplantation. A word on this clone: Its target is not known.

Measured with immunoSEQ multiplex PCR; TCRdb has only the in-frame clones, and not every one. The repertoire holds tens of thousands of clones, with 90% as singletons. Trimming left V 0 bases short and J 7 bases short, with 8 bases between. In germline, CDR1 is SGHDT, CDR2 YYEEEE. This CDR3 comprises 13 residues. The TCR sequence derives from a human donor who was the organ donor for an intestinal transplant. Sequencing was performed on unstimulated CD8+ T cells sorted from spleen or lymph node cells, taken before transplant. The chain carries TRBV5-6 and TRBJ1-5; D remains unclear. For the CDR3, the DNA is TGTGCCAGCAGCTTGGCCTCAGGACAGCCCCAGCATTTT. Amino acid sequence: CASSLASGQPQHF.